This TCR beta chain was sequenced during a study of shared clonotypes between healthy human individuals (dated by TCRdb to 2018 to 2021). For the study in its entirety: The cohort included three men and a couple of women between 18 and 49 years of age. For each donor, CD4 naive and CD4 memory were each given three plates, CD8 naive was given two plates, and CD8 memory was given one plate. To estimate repertoire size and how much clonotype sharing occurs between individuals, the study deeply sequenced the blood TCR repertoires of roughly 5 healthy adults. Libraries were prepared and TCR repertoires were sequenced by different laboratories using diverse techniques, in order to increase sequencing depth and limit assay-specific biases. Per donor, leukapheresis produced somewhere between about 0.8 and 9 billion PBMCs. General conclusions and limits of the study: Sampling was restricted to blood, and TCR repertoires in tissues likely differ from the TCR repertoires found in blood. Rarefaction of sorted-subset datasets indicated incomplete sequencing despite the large sequencing depth. Sharing across several donors was observed for about 5% of naive CD4, over 3% of naive CD8, 2% to 2.5% of memory CD4, and over 0.3% of memory CD8 clonotypes. Compared with non-shared clonotypes, the clonotypes found in all four sorted-subset donors had higher generation probabilities. Because the study included only a small number of donors, the genetic and exposure-history diversity represented was limited. Based on pairwise subsampling, the degree of clonotype sharing among donors was expected to be affected by sequencing depth. Naive subsets generally had larger estimated clonotype richness than memory subsets did.

About this clone: Its antigen specificity is not known. Qualities for individual bases were not recorded, and no much larger clone is one base off.

Using the deep immunoSEQ assay, multiplex PCR amplified TCR CDR3 regions from genomic DNA. Extracted genomic DNA from each cell subset was distributed evenly across all wells of several immunoSEQ 96-well plates, and each plate was treated as a replicate. For sorted subsets, around 200 ng genomic DNA, equal to tens of thousands of T cell genomes, was loaded into each replicate PCR. The purified libraries were quantified using a Qubit 3.0 fluorometer, sized with a Bioanalyzer 2100, and then quantified again using the KAPA Library Quantification kit. Every immunoSEQ 96-well plate was sequenced on a separate single-read 150-cycle Illumina NextSeq 550 flow cell. The study's own analysis went as follows. Because the immunoSEQ output held only junctional sequences and lacked quality scores, the filtering could not match the filtering applied to full-length reads. To assign V/J genes and CDR3, sequences were annotated against IMGT germline references using PyIR, a Python wrapper for IgBLAST v1.9. Reads with weak V/J assignments (E-value above 1e-6), missing CDR3, stop codons, out-of-frame junctions, or ambiguous translated residues were removed. V3J clonotypes were defined as sequences sharing an identical inferred V gene, J gene, and CDR3 amino acid sequence. Percentage overlap between repertoires was calculated by dividing the number of shared unique clonotypes by the size of the smaller repertoire. Repertoire richness was assessed with RTK rarefaction, the Chao1 estimator, and Recon v2.1 estimates of unobserved clonotypes. For all TCRbeta clonotypes obtained by the gDNA method from several donors, generation probabilities were computed with OLGA. The clones in this table, taken by TCRdb from immuneACCESS, are in-frame only. Not every clone is retained; where verified, under half of the shortfall comes from an unresolved V gene, and the cause of the rest is unknown. Clonal size and the V and J genes are those of that table, whereas D and trimming came from the DNA. The sample records over a million clones, about four fifths of which are singletons. The ten most abundant clones make up more than 0.45% of the sample.

The donors were healthy, HIV-negative adults who had no recently reported acute infections or vaccinations. Only Caucasian adults living in Nashville, Tennessee, USA were represented among the donors. CD4+ T cells were enriched through magnetic negative selection, after which naive cells were positively selected on CD45RA and the remaining negative fraction served as the memory subset. Blood was collected by leukapheresis, and PBMCs were isolated by Ficoll-Histopaque density gradient centrifugation and then cryopreserved in liquid nitrogen vapor phase. Purity and quantity of every magnetically sorted T cell population were checked by analytical flow cytometry. Genomic DNA was isolated from each sorted fraction and quantified by UV absorbance on a Nanodrop 2000c. The receptor was isolated from a man younger than 35 in good health. Some clones in this sample may be carry-over from other donors' samples. Sequenced: memory CD4+ T cells from PBMCs. The cell subset or site label here, explained by the study, means: CD45RA-negative fraction.

The CDR3 region: CASSLELTGTQYF. Here is the DNA: TGTGCCAGCAGCTTGGAGTTGACAGGGACCCAGTACTTC. The chain couples TRBV5-6 to TRBJ2-5; D gene: possibly TRBD1, on 6 matching bases. V and J lose 0 bases and 7 bases, and a span of 10 bases separates them. The CDR3 runs 13 residues from the cysteine to the phenylalanine. Here the CDR3 DNA is all that survives: 39 bases in frame from base 1. CDR1 and CDR2 are drawn from the germline V gene: SGHDT, YYEEEE.